This T cell receptor beta chain comes out of a study of shared clonotypes between healthy human individuals. Whole-study findings and limits: The four-donor shared clonotypes exceeded non-shared clonotypes in generation probability, with non-shared ones scoring lower.

Between the trimmed V and J ends, which lost 1 base and 2 bases, there was a span of 5 bases. The germline CDR1 and CDR2 sequences are LNHNV and YYDKDF (reference sequence). CDR3 length: 13 residues. Comments on this clone: Its antigen is not identified. The sample carries other DNA sequences with the same CDR3.

Sorted-subset replicate PCR reactions were performed with about 190 ng DNA, corresponding to about 32,000 T cell genomes. TCRdb keeps only in-frame clones here, not all; method: immunoSEQ multiplex PCR. Of roughly 2,300,000 clones listed, roughly 92% are singletons. The V call is TRBV15, the J call TRBJ2-5, with a tentative D call TRBD1 (5 bases). This TCR was sampled from a man in his late teens or twenties in good health. Some clones in this sample may be carry-over from other donors' samples. Input material: naive CD4+ T cells from PBMCs. Subset specified: CD45RA+ positively selected. The DNA for the CDR3 is TGTGCCACCAGCAGAGGACAGCAAGAGACCCAGTACTTC. Translation gives CATSRGQQETQYF.